These 3 T cell receptor beta chains originate from one sample sequenced in a study of T cells after yellow fever vaccination. TCRdb used MiXCR to reprocess the 5' RACE reads, holding one entry per CDR3 protein. Of a few hundred thousand distinct CDR3 sequences listed, less than 9.5% were seen once; the top ten hold approximately 16%. Material: PBMCs, obtained around 45 days after the first yellow fever vaccination. These receptors were taken from a man younger than 30 who received the YFV17D yellow fever vaccine.

In its sample, this clonotype was seen a few times. This chain links TRBV7-2 with TRBJ2-2; 7 bases map to TRBD2. The CDR3 contains 17 residues. The germline V gene encodes CDR1 SGHTA and CDR2 FQGNSA. V lost 8 bases and J lost 0; bases outside the gene matches: 12. CDR3 sequence reads: CASDPGTIVANTGELFF. CDR3 in DNA: TGTGCCAGCGACCCTGGGACTATAGTAGCGAACACCGGGGAGCTGTTTTTT. The variable domain in full, completed from reference TRBV7-2 and TRBJ2-2, reads GAGVSQSPSNKVTEKGKDVELRCDPISGHTALYWYRQSLGQGLEFLIYFQGNSAPDKSGLPSDRFSAERTGGSVSTLTIQRTQQEDSAVYLCASDPGTIVANTGELFFGEGSRLTVL.

J is TRBJ2-5 and V is TRBV12-5; 7 bases are shared with TRBD1. The J segment lost 4 bases and the V segment lost 5 bases, leaving 7 bases of the junction unmatched. This CDR3 spans 14 amino acids. Germline CDR1 reads LGHNT; CDR2 reads FRNRAP. CDR3: CASGARTGIETQYF. The CDR3, as DNA: TGTGCTAGTGGTGCCAGGACAGGAATAGAGACCCAGTACTTC. Using reference TRBV12-5 and TRBJ2-5 for the parts outside the CDR3, the full variable domain is DARVTQTPRHKVTEMGQEVTMRCQPILGHNTVFWYRQTMMQGLELLAYFRNRAPLDDSGMPKDRFSAEMPDATLATLKIQPSEPRDSAVYFCASGARTGIETQYFGPGTRLLVL.

DNA of the CDR3: TGTGCCAGCAGCCCTTTAAGCAGCGTAGCTTTCTTT. It encodes CASSPLSSVAFF. The V call is TRBV7-9, the J call TRBJ1-1; D unresolved. Germline assignment: CDR1 SEHNR and CDR2 FQNEAQ (reference sequence). The germline V and J ends were trimmed by 5 bases and 10 bases, with 14 bases remaining between them. The CDR3 contains 12 residues.